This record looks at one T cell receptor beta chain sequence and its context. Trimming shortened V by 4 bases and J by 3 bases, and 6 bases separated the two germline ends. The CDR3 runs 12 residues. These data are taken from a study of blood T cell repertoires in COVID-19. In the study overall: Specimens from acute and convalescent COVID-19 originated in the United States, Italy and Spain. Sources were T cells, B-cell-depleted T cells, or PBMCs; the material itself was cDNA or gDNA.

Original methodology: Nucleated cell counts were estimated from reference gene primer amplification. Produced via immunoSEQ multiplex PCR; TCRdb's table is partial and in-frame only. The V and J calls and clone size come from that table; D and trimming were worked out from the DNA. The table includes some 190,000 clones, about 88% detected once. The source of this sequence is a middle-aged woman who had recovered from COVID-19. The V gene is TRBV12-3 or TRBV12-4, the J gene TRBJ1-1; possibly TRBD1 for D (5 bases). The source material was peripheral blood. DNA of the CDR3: TGTGCCAGCAGTTGGGGGGACACTGAAGCTTTCTTT. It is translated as CASSWGDTEAFF.